This T cell receptor beta chain derives from a study of cytomegalovirus exposure and HLA in healthy donors. Vbeta (60) and Jbeta (13) primers were used in the PCR. Repertoires were generated with immunoSEQ multiplex PCR, while TCRdb's copy carries only in-frame clones and drops some. The data contain some 110,000 clones, less than 85% of them singletons. The V end lost 4 bases, the J end lost 7 bases, and 20 bases lay between the germline ends. The CDR3 has 16 amino acids. In germline, CDR1 is MNHEY, CDR2 SMNVEV (reference sequence). Sequences were obtained from PBMCs. This rearrangement joins TRBV27 to TRBJ1-5, with a possible D match to TRBD1 (6 bases). The sequence was obtained from a man in his fifties in good health and CMV-seropositive. The CDR3 bases are TGTGCCAGCAGTTCCACATGGACAGAGGTCGGGCAGCCCCAGCATTTT. Its protein is CASSSTWTEVGQPQHF.